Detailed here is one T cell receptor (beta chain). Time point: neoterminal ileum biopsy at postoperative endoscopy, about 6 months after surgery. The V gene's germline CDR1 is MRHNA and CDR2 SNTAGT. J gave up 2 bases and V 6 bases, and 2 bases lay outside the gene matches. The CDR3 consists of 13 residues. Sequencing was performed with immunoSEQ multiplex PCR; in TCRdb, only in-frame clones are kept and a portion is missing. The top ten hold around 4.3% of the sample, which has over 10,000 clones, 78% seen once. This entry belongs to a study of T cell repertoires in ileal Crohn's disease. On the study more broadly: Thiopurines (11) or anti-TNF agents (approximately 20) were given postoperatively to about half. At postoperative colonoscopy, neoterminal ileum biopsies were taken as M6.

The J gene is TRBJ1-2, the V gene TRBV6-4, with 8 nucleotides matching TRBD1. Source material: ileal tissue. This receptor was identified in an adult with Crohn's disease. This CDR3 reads CASSRQGNYGYTF. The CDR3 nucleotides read TGTGCCAGCAGCCGACAGGGGAACTATGGCTACACCTTC.